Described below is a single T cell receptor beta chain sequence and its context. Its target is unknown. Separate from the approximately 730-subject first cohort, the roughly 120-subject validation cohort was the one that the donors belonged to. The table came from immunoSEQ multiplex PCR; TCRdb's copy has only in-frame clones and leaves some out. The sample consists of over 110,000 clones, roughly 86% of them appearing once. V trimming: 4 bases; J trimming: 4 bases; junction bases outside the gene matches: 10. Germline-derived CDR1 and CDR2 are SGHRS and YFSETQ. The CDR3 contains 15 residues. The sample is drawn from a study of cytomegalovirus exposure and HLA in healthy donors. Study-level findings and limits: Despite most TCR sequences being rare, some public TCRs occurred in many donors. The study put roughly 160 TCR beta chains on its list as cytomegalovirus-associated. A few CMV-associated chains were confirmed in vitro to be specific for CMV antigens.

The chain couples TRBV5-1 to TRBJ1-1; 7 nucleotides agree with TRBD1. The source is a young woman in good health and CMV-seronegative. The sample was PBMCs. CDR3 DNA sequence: TGCGCCAGCAGCCCCGGGACAGTCAGCGGCACTGAAGCTTTCTTT. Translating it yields CASSPGTVSGTEAFF. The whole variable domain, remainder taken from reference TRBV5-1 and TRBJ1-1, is KAGVTQTPRYLIKTRGQQVTLSCSPISGHRSVSWYQQTPGQGLQFLFEYFSETQRNKGNFPGRFSGRQFSNSRSEMNVSTLELGDSALYLCASSPGTVSGTEAFFGQGTRLTVV.